This TCR beta chain was captured in a study of T cell responses to AZD1222 COVID-19 vaccine. Study-level background: Doses given second, at about 4 or about 12 weeks, were pooled. Notes on the study in general: The study reported that nearly half of spike-specific TCRs target unmutated variant regions. Dominant at 160-218 and 743-854, vaccine-associated CD4 TCRs also spanned spike. Clonal diversity may have been underestimated, and the donors were mostly white British, with more females than males.

V dropped 5 bases and J dropped 6; count of bases not matched to a gene: 12. Per the germline V gene, CDR1 is SEHNR and CDR2 is FQNEAQ (reference sequence). This CDR3 is 15 amino acids long. This clone was picked up a small number of times. As yet, its antigen is unknown. Only in-frame clones appear in the TCRdb table, and some are missing; sequencing was by immunoSEQ multiplex PCR. The sample includes about 54,000 clones, 70% to 90% of them seen just once. The chain couples TRBV7-9 to TRBJ2-7; TRBD2 matches 8 bases. This specimen was peripheral blood, taken on day 0 of AZD1222 vaccination. This TCR was recovered from an adult in good health. CDR3 region: CASSPSSGGLGEQYF. The CDR3 DNA is TGTGCCAGCAGCCCATCCTCGGGGGGGTTAGGCGAGCAGTACTTC.